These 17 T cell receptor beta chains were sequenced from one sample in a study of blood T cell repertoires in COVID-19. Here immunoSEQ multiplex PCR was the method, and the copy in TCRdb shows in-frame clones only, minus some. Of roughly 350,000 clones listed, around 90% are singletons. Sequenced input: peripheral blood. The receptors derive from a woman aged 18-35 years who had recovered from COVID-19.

CDR3 nucleotide sequence: TGCGCCAGCAGCTCCCGCGACCGACCCACAGGCGATACGCAGTATTTT. This encodes CASSSRDRPTGDTQYF. The chain recombines TRBV5-1 with TRBJ2-3; weak D call: TRBD1 (5 bases). This CDR3 is built from 16 residues. Germline V gene data show CDR1 as SGHRS and CDR2 as YFSETQ. Trimming cost V 3 bases and J 6 bases, with 20 bases left between them.

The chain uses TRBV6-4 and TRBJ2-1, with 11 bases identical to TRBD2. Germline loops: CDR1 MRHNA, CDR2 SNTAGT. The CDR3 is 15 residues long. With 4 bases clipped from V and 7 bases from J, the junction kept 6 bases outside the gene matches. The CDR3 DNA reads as TGTGCCAGCAGTGTAACTAGCGGGAGTGGAAATGAGCAGTTCTTC. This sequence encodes CASSVTSGSGNEQFF.

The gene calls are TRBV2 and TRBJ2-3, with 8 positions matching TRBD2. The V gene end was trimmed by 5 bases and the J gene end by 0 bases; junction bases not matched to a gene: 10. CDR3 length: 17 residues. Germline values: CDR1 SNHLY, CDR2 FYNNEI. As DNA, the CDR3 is TGTGCCAGCAGTACTCCCAGGCGGGGGGTTAGCACAGATACGCAGTATTTT. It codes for CASSTPRRGVSTDTQYF.

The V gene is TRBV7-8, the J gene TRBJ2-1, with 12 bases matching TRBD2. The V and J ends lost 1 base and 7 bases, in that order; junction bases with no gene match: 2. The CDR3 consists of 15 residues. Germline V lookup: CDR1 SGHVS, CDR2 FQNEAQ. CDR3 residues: CASSLGLAGVNEQFF. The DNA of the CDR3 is TGTGCCAGCAGCTTAGGACTAGCGGGAGTTAATGAGCAGTTCTTC.

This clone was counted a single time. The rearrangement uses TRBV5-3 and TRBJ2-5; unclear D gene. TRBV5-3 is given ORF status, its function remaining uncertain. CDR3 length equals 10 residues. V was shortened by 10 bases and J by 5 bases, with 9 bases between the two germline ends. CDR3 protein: CAFSQETQYF. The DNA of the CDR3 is TGTGCCTTCTCCCAGGAGACCCAGTACTTC.

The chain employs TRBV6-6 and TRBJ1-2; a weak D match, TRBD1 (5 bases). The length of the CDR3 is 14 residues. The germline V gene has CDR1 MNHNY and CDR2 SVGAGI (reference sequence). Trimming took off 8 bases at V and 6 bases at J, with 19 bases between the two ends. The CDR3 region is CASVASGDFDGYTF. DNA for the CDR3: TGTGCCAGCGTCGCATCTGGGGACTTCGATGGCTACACCTTC.

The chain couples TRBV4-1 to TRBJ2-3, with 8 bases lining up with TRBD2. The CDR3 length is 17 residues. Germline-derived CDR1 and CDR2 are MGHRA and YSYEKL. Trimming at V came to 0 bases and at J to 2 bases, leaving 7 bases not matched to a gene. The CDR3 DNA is TGCGCCAGCAGCCAAGATGCCCAGCGGGGGACCACAGATACGCAGTATTTT. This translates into CASSQDAQRGTTDTQYF.

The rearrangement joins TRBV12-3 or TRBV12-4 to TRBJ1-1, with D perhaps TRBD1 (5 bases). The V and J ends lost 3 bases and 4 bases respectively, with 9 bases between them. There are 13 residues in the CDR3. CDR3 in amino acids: CASSFGGLTEAFF. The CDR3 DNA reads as TGTGCCAGCAGTTTTGGGGGACTCACTGAAGCTTTCTTT.

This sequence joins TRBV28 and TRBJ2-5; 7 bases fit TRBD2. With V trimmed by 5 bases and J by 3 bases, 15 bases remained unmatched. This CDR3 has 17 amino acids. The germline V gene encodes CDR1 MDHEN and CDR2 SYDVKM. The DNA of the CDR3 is TGTGCCAGCAGTCCCGGCCCGAGAGGGCTAGCGGAAGAGACCCAGTACTTC. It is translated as CASSPGPRGLAEETQYF.

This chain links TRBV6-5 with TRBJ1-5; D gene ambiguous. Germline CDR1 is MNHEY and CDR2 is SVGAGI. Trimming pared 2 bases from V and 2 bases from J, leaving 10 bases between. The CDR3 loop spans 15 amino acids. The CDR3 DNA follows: TGTGCCAGCAGTTACAGTAGATATGGCAATCAGCCCCAGCATTTT. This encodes CASSYSRYGNQPQHF.

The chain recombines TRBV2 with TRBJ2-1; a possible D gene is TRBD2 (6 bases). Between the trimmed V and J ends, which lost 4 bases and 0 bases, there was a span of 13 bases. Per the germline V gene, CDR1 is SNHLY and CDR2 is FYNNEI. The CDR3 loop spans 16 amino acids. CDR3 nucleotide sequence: TGTGCCAGCAGTGGGGGGGTGCAGAGCTCCTACAATGAGCAGTTCTTC. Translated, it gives CASSGGVQSSYNEQFF.

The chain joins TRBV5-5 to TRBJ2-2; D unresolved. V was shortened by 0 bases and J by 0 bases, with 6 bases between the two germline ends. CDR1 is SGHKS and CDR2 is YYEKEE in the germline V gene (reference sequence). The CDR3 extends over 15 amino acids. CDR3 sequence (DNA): TGTGCCAGCAGCTTGGCCCCGGCGAACACCGGGGAGCTGTTTTTT. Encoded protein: CASSLAPANTGELFF. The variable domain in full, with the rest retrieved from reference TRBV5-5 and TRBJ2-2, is DAGVTQSPTHLIKTRGQQVTLRCSPISGHKSVSWYQQVLGQGPQFIFQYYEKEERGRGNFPDRFSARQFPNYSSELNVNALLLGDSALYLCASSLAPANTGELFFGEGSRLTVL.

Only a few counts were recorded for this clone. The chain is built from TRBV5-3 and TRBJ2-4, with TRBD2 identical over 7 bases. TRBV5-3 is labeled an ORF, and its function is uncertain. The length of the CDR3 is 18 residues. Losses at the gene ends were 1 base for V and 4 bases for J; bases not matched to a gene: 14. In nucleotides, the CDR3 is TGTGCCAGAAGCTTGAATTCCACGGGGAGGGGACCTAAAAACATTCAGTACTTC. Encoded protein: CARSLNSTGRGPKNIQYF.

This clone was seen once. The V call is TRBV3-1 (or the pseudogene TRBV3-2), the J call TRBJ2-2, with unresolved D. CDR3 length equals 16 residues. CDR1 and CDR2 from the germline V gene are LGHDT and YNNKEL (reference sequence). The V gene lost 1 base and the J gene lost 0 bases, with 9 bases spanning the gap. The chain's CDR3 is CASSQGGTTNTGELFF. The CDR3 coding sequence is TGTGCCAGCAGCCAAGGCGGTACAACGAACACCGGGGAGCTGTTTTTT.

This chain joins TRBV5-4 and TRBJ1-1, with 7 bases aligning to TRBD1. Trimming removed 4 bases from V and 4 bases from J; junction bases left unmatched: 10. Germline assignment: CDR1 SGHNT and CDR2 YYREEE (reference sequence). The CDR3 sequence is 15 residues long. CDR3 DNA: TGTGCCAGCAGCCAAAGGACAGGTGGGGGCACTGAAGCTTTCTTT. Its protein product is CASSQRTGGGTEAFF. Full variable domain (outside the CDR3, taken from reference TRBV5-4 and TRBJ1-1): ETGVTQSPTHLIKTRGQQVTLRCSSQSGHNTVSWYQQALGQGPQFIFQYYREEENGRGNFPPRFSGLQFPNYSSELNVNALELDDSALYLCASSQRTGGGTEAFFGQGTRLTVV.

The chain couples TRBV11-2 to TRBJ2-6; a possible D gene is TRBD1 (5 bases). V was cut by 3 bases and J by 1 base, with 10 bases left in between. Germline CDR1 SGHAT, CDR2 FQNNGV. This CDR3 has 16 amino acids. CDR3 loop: CASSFRQFSGANVLTF. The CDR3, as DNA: TGTGCCAGCAGCTTCCGACAGTTTTCTGGGGCCAACGTCCTGACTTTC.

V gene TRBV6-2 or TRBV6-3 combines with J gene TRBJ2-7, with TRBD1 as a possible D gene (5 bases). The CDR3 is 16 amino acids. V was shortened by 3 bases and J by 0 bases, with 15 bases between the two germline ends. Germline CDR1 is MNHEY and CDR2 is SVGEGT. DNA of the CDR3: TGTGCCAGCAGTTATTTAAAACAGGCCGACTCCTACGAGCAGTACGTC. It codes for CASSYLKQADSYEQYV.